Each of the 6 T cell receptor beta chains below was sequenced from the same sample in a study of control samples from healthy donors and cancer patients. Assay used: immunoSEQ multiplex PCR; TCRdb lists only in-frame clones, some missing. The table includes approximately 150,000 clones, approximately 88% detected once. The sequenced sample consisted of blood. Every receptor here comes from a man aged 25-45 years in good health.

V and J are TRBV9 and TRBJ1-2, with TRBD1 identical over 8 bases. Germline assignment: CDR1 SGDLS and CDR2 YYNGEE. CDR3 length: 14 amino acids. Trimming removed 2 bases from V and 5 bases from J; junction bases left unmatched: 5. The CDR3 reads CASSVTGARYGYTF. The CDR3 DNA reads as TGTGCCAGCAGCGTGACAGGGGCGCGGTATGGCTACACCTTC.

The CDR3 region has the DNA TGTGCCAGCAGCTGGCTAGCTGGGGCCGGGGAGCTGTTTTTT. Its protein product is CASSWLAGAGELFF. The V gene is TRBV11-2, the J gene TRBJ2-2; possibly TRBD2 for D (5 bases). The CDR3 covers 14 residues. Trimming shortened V by 4 bases and J by 6 bases, and 12 bases separated the two germline ends. Germline CDR1 is SGHAT and CDR2 is FQNNGV.

CDR3 DNA: TGTGCCAGCAGCGCCACTAGCGGGGGGCCATTCTTC. This translates into CASSATSGGPFF. The chain carries TRBV11-1 and TRBJ2-1, with 12 bases aligning to TRBD2. Germline values: CDR1 SGHAT, CDR2 FQDESV (reference sequence). After removal of 5 bases from V and 16 bases from J, the junction contained 6 bases not matched to a gene. There are 12 residues in the CDR3.

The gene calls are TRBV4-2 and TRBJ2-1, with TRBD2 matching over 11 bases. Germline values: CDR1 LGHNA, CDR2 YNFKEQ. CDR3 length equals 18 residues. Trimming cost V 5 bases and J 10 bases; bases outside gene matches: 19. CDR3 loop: CASSSQDLAGGLSGEQFF. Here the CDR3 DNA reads TGTGCCAGCAGCTCTCAAGATTTAGCGGGGGGGCTCAGTGGGGAGCAGTTCTTC.

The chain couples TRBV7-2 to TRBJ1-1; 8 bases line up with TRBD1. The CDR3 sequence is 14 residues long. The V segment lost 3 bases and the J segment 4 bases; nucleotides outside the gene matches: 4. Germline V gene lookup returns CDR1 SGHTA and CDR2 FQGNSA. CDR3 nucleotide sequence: TGTGCCAGCAGCTTCAGGGGGCAGAGCACTGAAGCTTTCTTT. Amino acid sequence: CASSFRGQSTEAFF.

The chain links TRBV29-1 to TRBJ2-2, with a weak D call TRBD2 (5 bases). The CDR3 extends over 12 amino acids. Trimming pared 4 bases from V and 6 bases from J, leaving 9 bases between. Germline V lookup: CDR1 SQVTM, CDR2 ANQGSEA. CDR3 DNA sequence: TGCAGCGTTGCACGAGGGTCCGGGGAGCTGTTTTTT. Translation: CSVARGSGELFF.